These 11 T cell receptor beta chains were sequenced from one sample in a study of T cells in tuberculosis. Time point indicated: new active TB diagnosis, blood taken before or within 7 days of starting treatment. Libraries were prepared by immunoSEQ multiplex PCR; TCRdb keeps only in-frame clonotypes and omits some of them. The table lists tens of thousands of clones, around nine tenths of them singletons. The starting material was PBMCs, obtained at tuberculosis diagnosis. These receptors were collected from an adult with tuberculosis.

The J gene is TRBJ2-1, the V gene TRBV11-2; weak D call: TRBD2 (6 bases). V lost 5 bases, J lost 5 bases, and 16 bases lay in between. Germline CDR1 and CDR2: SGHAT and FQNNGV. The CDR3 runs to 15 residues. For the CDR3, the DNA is TGTGCCAGCAGCCCGACTGGAGGGATCGACAATGAGCAGTTCTTC. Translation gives CASSPTGGIDNEQFF. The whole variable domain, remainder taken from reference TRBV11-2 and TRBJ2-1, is EAGVAQSPRYKIIEKRQSVAFWCNPISGHATLYWYQQILGQGPKLLIQFQNNGVVDDSQLPKDRFSAERLKGVDSTLKIQPAKLEDSAVYLCASSPTGGIDNEQFFGPGTRLTVL.

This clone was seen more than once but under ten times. CDR3 region: CATGTVDSPLHF. As DNA, the CDR3 is TGTGCCACCGGGACAGTTGATTCACCCCTCCACTTT. The chain carries TRBV10-3 and TRBJ1-6; 7 positions agree with TRBD1. The CDR3 spans 12 residues. Germline V gene data show CDR1 as ENHRY and CDR2 as SYGVKD. The trim removed 10 bases at V and 8 bases at J, leaving 5 bases unmatched.

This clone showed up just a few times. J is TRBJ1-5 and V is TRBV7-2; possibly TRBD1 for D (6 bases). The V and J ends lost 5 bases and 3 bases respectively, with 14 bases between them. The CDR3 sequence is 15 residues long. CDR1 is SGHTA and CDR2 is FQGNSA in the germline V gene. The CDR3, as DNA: TGTGCCAGCAGCCTAGGACAGACATTCAATCAGCCCCAGCATTTT. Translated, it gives CASSLGQTFNQPQHF.

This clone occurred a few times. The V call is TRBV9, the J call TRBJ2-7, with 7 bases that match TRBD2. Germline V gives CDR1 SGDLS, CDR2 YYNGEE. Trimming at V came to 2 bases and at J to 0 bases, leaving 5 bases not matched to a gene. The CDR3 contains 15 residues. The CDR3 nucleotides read TGTGCCAGCAGCGTCCTAGCGGCCTCCTCCTACGAGCAGTACTTC. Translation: CASSVLAASSYEQYF.

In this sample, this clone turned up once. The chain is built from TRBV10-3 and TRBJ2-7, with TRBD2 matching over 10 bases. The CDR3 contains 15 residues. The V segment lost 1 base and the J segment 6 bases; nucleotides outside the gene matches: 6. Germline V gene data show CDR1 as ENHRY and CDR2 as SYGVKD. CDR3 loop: CAISELGLAKGEQYF. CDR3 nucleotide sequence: TGTGCCATCAGTGAGTTGGGACTAGCGAAAGGCGAGCAGTACTTC.

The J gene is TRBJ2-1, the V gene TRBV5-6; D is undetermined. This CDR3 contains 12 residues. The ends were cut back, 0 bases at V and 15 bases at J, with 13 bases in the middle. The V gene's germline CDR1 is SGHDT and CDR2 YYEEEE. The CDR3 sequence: CASSLGPDKVFF. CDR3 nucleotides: TGTGCCAGCAGCTTGGGACCCGACAAGGTGTTCTTC.

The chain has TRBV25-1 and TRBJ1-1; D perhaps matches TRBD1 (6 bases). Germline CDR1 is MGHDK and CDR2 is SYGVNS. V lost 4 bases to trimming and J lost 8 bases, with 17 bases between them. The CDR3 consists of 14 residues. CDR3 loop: CASSGSGTGTEAFF. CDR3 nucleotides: TGTGCCAGCAGTGGAAGCGGAACAGGGACCGAAGCTTTCTTT.

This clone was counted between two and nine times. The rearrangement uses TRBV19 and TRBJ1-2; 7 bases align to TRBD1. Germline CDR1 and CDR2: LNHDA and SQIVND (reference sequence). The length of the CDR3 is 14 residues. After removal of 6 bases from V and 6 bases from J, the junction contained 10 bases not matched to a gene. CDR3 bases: TGTGCCAGTAGGCCAGGGGGGCTGGGTGATGGCTACACCTTC. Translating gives CASRPGGLGDGYTF.

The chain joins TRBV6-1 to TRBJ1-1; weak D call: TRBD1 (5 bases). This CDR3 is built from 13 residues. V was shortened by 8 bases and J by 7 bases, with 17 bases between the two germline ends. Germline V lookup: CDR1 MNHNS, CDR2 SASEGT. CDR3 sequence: CASPSRDRDEAFF. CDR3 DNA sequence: TGTGCCAGCCCATCCAGGGATAGGGATGAAGCTTTCTTT.

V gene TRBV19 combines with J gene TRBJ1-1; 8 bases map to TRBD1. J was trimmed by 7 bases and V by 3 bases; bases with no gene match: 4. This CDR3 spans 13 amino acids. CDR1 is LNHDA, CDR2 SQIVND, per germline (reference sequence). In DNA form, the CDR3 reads TGTGCCAGTAGTATCGGACAGGGCGGTGAAGCTTTCTTT. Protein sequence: CASSIGQGGEAFF.

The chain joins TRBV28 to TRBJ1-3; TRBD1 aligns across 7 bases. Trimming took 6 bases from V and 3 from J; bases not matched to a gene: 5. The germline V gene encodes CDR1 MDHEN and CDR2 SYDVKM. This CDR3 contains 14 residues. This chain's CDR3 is CASSLGQSGNTIYF. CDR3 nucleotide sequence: TGTGCCAGCAGCTTGGGACAGAGTGGAAACACCATATATTTT. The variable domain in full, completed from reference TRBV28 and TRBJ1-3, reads DVKVTQSSRYLVKRTGEKVFLECVQDMDHENMFWYRQDPGLGLRLIYFSYDVKMKEKGDIPEGYSVSREKKERFSLILESASTNQTSMYLCASSLGQSGNTIYFGEGSWLTVV.